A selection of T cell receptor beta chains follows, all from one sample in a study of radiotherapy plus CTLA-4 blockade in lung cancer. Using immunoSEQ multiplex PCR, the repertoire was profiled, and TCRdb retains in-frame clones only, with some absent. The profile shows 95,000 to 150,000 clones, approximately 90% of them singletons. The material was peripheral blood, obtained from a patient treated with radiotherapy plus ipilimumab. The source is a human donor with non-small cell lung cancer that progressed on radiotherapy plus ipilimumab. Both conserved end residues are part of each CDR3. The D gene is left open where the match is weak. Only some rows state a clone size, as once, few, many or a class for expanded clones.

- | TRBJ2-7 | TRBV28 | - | CASIRGGVWYF | TGTGCCAGCATAAGAGGGGGAGTTTGGTACTTC
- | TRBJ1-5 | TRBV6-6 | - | CASWDGDQPQHF | TGTGCCAGCTGGGACGGTGATCAGCCCCAGCATTTT
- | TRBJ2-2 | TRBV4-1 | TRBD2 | CASSQEGGTGELFF | TGCGCCAGCAGCCAAGAGGGGGGGACCGGGGAGCTGTTTTTT
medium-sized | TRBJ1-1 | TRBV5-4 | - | CASSLDLRGMNTEAFF | TGTGCCAGCAGCTTGGACCTCCGGGGGATGAACACTGAAGCTTTCTTT
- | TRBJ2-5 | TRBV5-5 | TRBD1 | CASRTTGGGETQYF | TGTGCCAGCCGGACGACAGGGGGCGGGGAGACCCAGTACTTC
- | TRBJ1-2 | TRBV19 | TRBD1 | CASSSNRGYYGYTF | TGTGCCAGTAGTAGTAACAGGGGGTACTATGGCTACACCTTC
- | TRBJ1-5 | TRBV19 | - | CASSGGGGIQPQHF | TGTGCCAGTAGCGGGGGCGGGGGGATTCAGCCCCAGCATTTT
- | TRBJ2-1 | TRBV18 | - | CASSPPPGTKISSYNEQFF | TGTGCCAGCTCACCTCCCCCCGGGACAAAAATCAGCTCCTACAATGAGCAGTTCTTC
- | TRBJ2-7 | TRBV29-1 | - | CSVGAADEQYF | TGCAGCGTTGGGGCGGCGGACGAGCAGTACTTC
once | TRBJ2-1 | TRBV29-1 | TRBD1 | CSGQGVSYNEQFF | TGCAGCGGACAGGGGGTCTCCTACAATGAGCAGTTCTTC
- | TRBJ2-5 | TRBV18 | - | CASSPPWETQYF | TGTGCCAGCTCACCACCTTGGGAGACCCAGTACTTC
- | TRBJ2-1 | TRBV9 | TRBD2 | CASSSRLAGYNEQFF | TGTGCCAGCAGCTCGAGACTAGCGGGTTACAATGAGCAGTTCTTC
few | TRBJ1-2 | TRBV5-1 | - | CASSLRDNYGYTF | TGCGCCAGCAGCCTCAGGGACAACTATGGCTACACCTTC
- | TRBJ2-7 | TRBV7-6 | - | CASSLSLGYEQYF | TGTGCCAGCAGCTTATCCCTCGGCTACGAGCAGTACTTC
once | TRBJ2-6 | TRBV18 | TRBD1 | CASSIKQGAPSSSGANVLTF | TGTGCCAGCTCGATCAAACAGGGGGCACCCTCCTCTTCTGGGGCCAACGTCCTGACTTTC
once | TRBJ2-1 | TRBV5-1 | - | CASSRSGQAYEQFF | TGCGCCAGCAGCAGAAGTGGGCAGGCCTATGAGCAGTTCTTC
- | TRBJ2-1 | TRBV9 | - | CASTSDGNPYNEQFF | TGTGCCAGCACCTCGGATGGGAACCCCTACAATGAGCAGTTCTTC
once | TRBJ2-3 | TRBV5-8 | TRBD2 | CASSLGSGSYADTQYF | TGTGCCAGCAGCTTGGGGAGCGGGAGTTACGCAGATACGCAGTATTTT
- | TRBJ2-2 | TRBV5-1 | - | CASSLSYNLNSGELFF | TGCGCCAGCAGCCTAAGCTACAATTTAAATTCCGGGGAGCTGTTTTTT
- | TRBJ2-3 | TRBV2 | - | CASSLKRLVTDTQYF | TGTGCCAGCAGTCTCAAGAGACTAGTCACAGATACGCAGTATTTT
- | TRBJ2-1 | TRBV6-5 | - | CASSLPAGAEQFF | TGTGCCAGCAGCCTACCCGCGGGGGCTGAGCAGTTCTTC
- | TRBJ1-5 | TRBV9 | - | CASSVGTVFNQPQHF | TGTGCCAGCAGCGTAGGGACGGTGTTCAATCAGCCCCAGCATTTT
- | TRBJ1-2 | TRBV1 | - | CTSSQAQKTGTNYGYTF | TGCACCAGCAGCCAGGCCCAAAAAACAGGGACTAACTATGGCTACACCTTC
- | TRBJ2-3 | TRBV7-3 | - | CASSSFRRTNGTDTQYF | TGTGCCAGCAGCTCTTTCCGTCGAACAAACGGCACAGATACGCAGTATTTT
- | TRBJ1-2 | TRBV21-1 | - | CASIPKAKGGYTF | TGTGCCAGCATACCGAAGGCCAAGGGTGGCTACACCTTC
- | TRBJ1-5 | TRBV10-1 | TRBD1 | CASRGDRICCTHGQPQHF | TGCGCCAGCAGGGGGGACAGGATATGTTGTACGCACGGTCAGCCCCAGCATTTT
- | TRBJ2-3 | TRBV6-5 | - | CASSYLRDTQYF | TGTGCCAGCAGTTACTTGAGAGATACGCAGTATTTT
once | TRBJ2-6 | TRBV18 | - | CASSPQLGTSGANVLTF | TGTGCCAGCTCACCACAACTAGGGACCTCTGGGGCCAACGTCCTGACTTTC
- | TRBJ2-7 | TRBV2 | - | CASRPRSGNHEQYF | TGTGCCAGCAGGCCCCGGTCAGGGAACCACGAGCAGTACTTC
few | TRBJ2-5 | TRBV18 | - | CASSHGTGETQYF | TGTGCCAGCTCACACGGGACGGGTGAGACCCAGTACTTC
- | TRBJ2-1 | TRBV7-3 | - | CASSLEWTVLGEQFF | TGTGCCAGCAGCTTAGAATGGACAGTTTTGGGGGAGCAGTTCTTC
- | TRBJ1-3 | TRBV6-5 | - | CASSTRDTPDGTIYF | TGTGCCAGCAGCACCCGGGACACACCCGATGGCACCATATATTTT
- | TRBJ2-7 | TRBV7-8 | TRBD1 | CASSLGRDRVHEQYF | TGTGCCAGCAGCTTAGGTCGGGACAGGGTACACGAGCAGTACTTC
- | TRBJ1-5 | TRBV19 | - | CATGYRDPNQPQHF | TGTGCCACTGGGTACCGGGATCCCAATCAGCCCCAGCATTTT
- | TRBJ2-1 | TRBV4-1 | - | CASSLKSTVDNEQFF | TGCGCCAGCAGCCTCAAATCGACTGTTGACAATGAGCAGTTCTTC
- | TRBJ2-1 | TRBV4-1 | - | CASSPQGGSNNEQFF | TGCGCCAGCAGCCCTCAGGGGGGGTCAAACAATGAGCAGTTCTTC
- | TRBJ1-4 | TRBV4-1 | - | CASSQGRVEKLFF | TGCGCCAGCAGCCAGGGGCGGGTTGAAAAACTGTTTTTT
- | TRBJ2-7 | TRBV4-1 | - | CASSQVGFGSYEQYF | TGCGCCAGCAGCCAAGTCGGCTTCGGCTCCTACGAGCAGTACTTC
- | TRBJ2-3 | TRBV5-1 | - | CASSLETDTDTQYF | TGCGCCAGCAGCTTGGAGACAGACACAGATACGCAGTATTTT
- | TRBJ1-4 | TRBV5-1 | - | CASSLDWGNEKLFF | TGCGCCAGCAGCTTGGACTGGGGGAATGAAAAACTGTTTTTT
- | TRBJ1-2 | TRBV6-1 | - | CASSETHPYYGYTF | TGTGCCAGCAGCGAGACACACCCATACTATGGCTACACCTTC
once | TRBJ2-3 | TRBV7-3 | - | CASSLTSARRGADTQYF | TGTGCCAGCAGCTTAACGTCGGCTAGGAGGGGTGCAGATACGCAGTATTTT
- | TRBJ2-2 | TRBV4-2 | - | CASSQDRSGTGNTGELFF | TGTGCCAGCAGCCAAGATCGATCGGGGACTGGAAACACCGGGGAGCTGTTTTTT
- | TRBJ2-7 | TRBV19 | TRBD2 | CASSSLAGTYEQYF | TGTGCCAGTAGTTCCCTAGCGGGGACCTACGAGCAGTACTTC
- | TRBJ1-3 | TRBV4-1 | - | CASSQGVGPGNTIYF | TGCGCCAGCAGCCAGGGGGTGGGGCCTGGAAACACCATATATTTT
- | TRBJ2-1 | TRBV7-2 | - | CASSASRKTYNEQFF | TGTGCCAGCAGCGCTAGCCGGAAAACCTACAATGAGCAGTTCTTC
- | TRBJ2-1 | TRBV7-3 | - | CASSLIPGLSYNEQFF | TGTGCCAGCAGCTTAATTCCAGGCCTCTCCTACAATGAGCAGTTCTTC
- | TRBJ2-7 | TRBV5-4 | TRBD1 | CASSGTGTGSYEQYF | TGTGCCAGCAGCGGTACCGGGACAGGCTCATACGAGCAGTACTTC
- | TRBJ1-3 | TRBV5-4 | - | CASSLGGGSGNTIYF | TGTGCCAGCAGCTTGGGGGGGGGATCTGGAAACACCATATATTTT
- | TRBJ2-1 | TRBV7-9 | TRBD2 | CASSQLASSSYNEQFF | TGTGCCAGCAGCCAACTAGCGTCGAGCTCCTACAATGAGCAGTTCTTC
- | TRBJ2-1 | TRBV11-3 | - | CASSLTLAEQFF | TGTGCCAGCAGCCTTACCCTCGCTGAGCAGTTCTTC